These 28 T cell receptor beta chains came from one sample sequenced in a study of blood T cell repertoires in COVID-19. Libraries were prepared by immunoSEQ multiplex PCR; TCRdb keeps only in-frame clonotypes and omits some of them. The data contain just under 80,000 clones, approximately 80% of them singletons. The sequencing sample was made of peripheral blood. Source of these receptors: a human donor in a cohort sampled during active COVID-19.

This clone has only one observation. The J gene is TRBJ2-7, the V gene TRBV7-9; tentative D call: TRBD2 (6 bases). CDR3 length: 14 residues. Germline CDR1 is SEHNR and CDR2 is FQNEAQ (reference sequence). V lost 5 bases and J 2 bases, leaving 13 bases between the germline ends. CDR3 in amino acids: CASSARGLTYEQYF. CDR3 bases: TGTGCCAGCAGCGCAAGGGGACTCACCTACGAGCAGTACTTC.

The chain combines TRBV9 with TRBJ1-1; weak D call: TRBD1 (6 bases). This CDR3 is built from 14 residues. Germline assignment: CDR1 SGDLS and CDR2 YYNGEE. V lost 2 bases and J lost 4, with 12 bases in between. This CDR3 reads CASSVNREGTEAFF. CDR3 coding DNA: TGTGCCAGCAGCGTTAACAGGGAAGGCACTGAAGCTTTCTTT. The whole variable domain, filled in from reference TRBV9 and TRBJ1-1, reads DSGVTQTPKHLITATGQRVTLRCSPRSGDLSVYWYQQSLDQGLQFLIQYYNGEERAKGNILERFSAQQFPDLHSELNLSSLELGDSALYFCASSVNREGTEAFFGQGTRLTVV.

The sample holds a few counts of this clone. The chain links TRBV7-8 to TRBJ1-6; D is unclear. V was clipped by 5 bases and J by 7 bases, with 6 bases between them. The length of the CDR3 is 12 residues. CDR1 SGHVS and CDR2 FQNEAQ come from the germline V gene. The CDR3: CASSHNNSPLHF. For the CDR3, the DNA is TGTGCCAGCAGCCACAACAATTCACCCCTCCACTTT.

This chain joins TRBV6-4 and TRBJ1-6; D unresolved. Germline-derived CDR1 and CDR2 are MRHNA and SNTAGT. This CDR3 is built from 14 residues. Trimming took 3 bases from V and 13 from J, leaving 16 bases between them. As DNA, the CDR3 is TGTGCCAGCAGTGATACCTTTTCTAGTTCTCCCCTCCACTTT. Translating it yields CASSDTFSSSPLHF.

V usage is TRBV24-1 and J usage is TRBJ2-7, with 11 bases that match TRBD2. Germline V gene lookup returns CDR1 KGHDR and CDR2 SFDVKD. The V segment lost 4 bases and the J segment 1 base; nucleotides outside the gene matches: 5. The CDR3 is 16 residues long. CDR3 bases: TGTGCCACCAGTGACCCCCTAGCGGGAGGTTCCTACGAGCAGTACTTC. It yields the protein CATSDPLAGGSYEQYF.

The CDR3 protein is CASSLGSDSGNTIYF. CDR3 nucleotides: TGTGCCAGCAGCTTAGGTAGCGACTCTGGAAACACCATATATTTT. This rearrangement joins TRBV11-2 to TRBJ1-3; D is unresolved. The CDR3 sequence is 15 residues long. Germline V CDR1 and CDR2: SGHAT, FQNNGV. The V and J ends lost 1 base and 0 bases respectively, with 7 bases between them.

The CDR3 is CASSRQSKAQPQHF. DNA for the CDR3: TGTGCCAGCTCAAGACAGTCAAAAGCTCAGCCCCAGCATTTT. The rearrangement uses TRBV18 and TRBJ1-5; D is possibly TRBD1 (5 bases). CDR1 and CDR2 from the germline V gene are KGHSH and LQKENI. The CDR3 has 14 amino acids. V lost 5 bases and J 6 bases, leaving 14 bases between the germline ends.

The chain links TRBV2 to TRBJ1-4, with TRBD1 identical over 8 bases. The CDR3 is made up of 15 amino acids. The V segment lost 6 bases and the J segment 11 bases; nucleotides outside the gene matches: 14. Germline values: CDR1 SNHLY, CDR2 FYNNEI. CDR3 bases: TGTGCCAGCAGCGCACAGGGGGGCCCCAACGAGAAACTGTTTTTT. It codes for CASSAQGGPNEKLFF.

V gene TRBV6-1 combines with J gene TRBJ2-3; no reliable D call. Trimming removed 3 bases at V and 3 bases at J, with 10 bases between. The CDR3 loop spans 14 amino acids. Germline V gene lookup returns CDR1 MNHNS and CDR2 SASEGT. The CDR3 loop reads CASSDQVWTDTQYF. The CDR3 region has the DNA TGTGCCAGCAGTGACCAGGTCTGGACAGATACGCAGTATTTT.

The gene calls are TRBV6-5 and TRBJ1-1; no firm D call. Germline V CDR1 and CDR2: MNHEY, SVGAGI. The V end lost 7 bases, the J end lost 0 bases, and 15 bases lay between the germline ends. The CDR3 loop spans 15 amino acids. DNA for the CDR3: TGTGCCAGCAAACGGGCGGGCCAACTGAACACTGAAGCTTTCTTT. This encodes CASKRAGQLNTEAFF.

This clone showed up just once. This chain links TRBV5-1 with TRBJ2-2, with D uncertain. The V end lost 1 base, the J end lost 6 bases, and 7 bases lay between the germline ends. There are 13 residues in the CDR3. CDR1 SGHRS and CDR2 YFSETQ come from the germline V gene. As DNA, the CDR3 is TGCGCCAGCAGCTTGTTAGAATCCGGGGAGCTGTTTTTT. This translates into CASSLLESGELFF. The whole variable domain, remainder taken from reference TRBV5-1 and TRBJ2-2, is KAGVTQTPRYLIKTRGQQVTLSCSPISGHRSVSWYQQTPGQGLQFLFEYFSETQRNKGNFPGRFSGRQFSNSRSEMNVSTLELGDSALYLCASSLLESGELFFGEGSRLTVL.

V is TRBV4-2 and J is TRBJ1-3, with D tentatively TRBD1 (5 bases). This CDR3 region has 17 residues. Germline CDR1 reads LGHNA; CDR2 reads YNFKEQ. The V end lost 0 bases, the J end lost 3 bases, and 15 bases lay between the germline ends. The CDR3 sequence: CASSQERTLGGGNTIYF. For the CDR3, the DNA is TGTGCCAGCAGCCAAGAGAGGACACTCGGCGGTGGAAACACCATATATTTT.

J is TRBJ2-3 and V is TRBV5-1, with 10 bases matching TRBD2. The V gene end was trimmed by 7 bases and the J gene end by 0 bases; junction bases not matched to a gene: 2. CDR1 SGHRS and CDR2 YFSETQ come from the germline V gene. The CDR3 sequence is 14 residues long. The CDR3 nucleotides read TGCGCCAGCGGGACTAGCGCGAGCACAGATACGCAGTATTTT. This encodes CASGTSASTDTQYF.

This chain joins TRBV6-5 and TRBJ1-5; no reliable D call. The CDR3 is 15 residues long. Deletions cut 6 bases from V and 6 bases from J, with 18 bases between. Germline CDR1 and CDR2: MNHEY and SVGAGI. CDR3 in DNA: TGTGCCAGCAGCTCCTCGAGGGAGCGAAGTCAGCCCCAGCATTTT. Translating it yields CASSSSRERSQPQHF.

The V and J genes are TRBV2 and TRBJ2-7, with 9 bases matching TRBD2. V shed 2 bases, J shed 2 bases, and the junction held 7 bases outside the gene matches. Germline V gene data show CDR1 as SNHLY and CDR2 as FYNNEI. This CDR3 has 16 residues. Written as DNA, the CDR3 is TGTGCCAGCAGTGAAAGGGCTCTAGCGGGACCCTACGAGCAGTACTTC. Protein product: CASSERALAGPYEQYF.

The rearrangement joins TRBV21-1 to TRBJ1-1. TRBV21-1 is deemed a pseudogene. This CDR3 spans 13 amino acids. The CDR3 DNA follows: TGTGCCAGCAGCAAAGAGGGGAGGACTGAAGCTTTCTTT. Residues: CASSKEGRTEAFF.

This chain joins TRBV6-5 and TRBJ1-3, with D unresolved. The CDR3 spans 13 residues. The germline gives CDR1 MNHEY, CDR2 SVGAGI. The V gene lost 7 bases and the J gene lost 0 bases, with 7 bases spanning the gap. The CDR3: CASKGLSGNTIYF. The CDR3 DNA is TGTGCCAGCAAAGGACTCTCTGGAAACACCATATATTTT.

V and J are TRBV10-2 and TRBJ2-1; 14 nucleotides line up with TRBD2. Germline CDR1 and CDR2: WSHSY and SAAADI. The CDR3 is made up of 14 amino acids. The V gene end was trimmed by 6 bases and the J gene end by 7 bases; junction bases not matched to a gene: 2. The CDR3 protein is CASRGLAGENEQFF. DNA of the CDR3: TGCGCCAGCAGGGGACTAGCGGGGGAAAATGAGCAGTTCTTC.

CDR3 sequence (DNA): TGTGCCAGCAGCCCCAGGGTGTACACTGAAGCTTTCTTT. It specifies CASSPRVYTEAFF. The genes are TRBV6-6 and TRBJ1-1; tentatively, D is TRBD1 (5 bases). CDR3 size: 13 residues. Trimming cost V 6 bases and J 3 bases, with 11 bases left between them. The V gene's germline CDR1 is MNHNY and CDR2 SVGAGI (reference sequence).

The rearrangement uses TRBV3-1 (or the pseudogene TRBV3-2) and TRBJ2-5; no clear D gene. Germline loops: CDR1 LGHDT, CDR2 YNNKEL (reference sequence). This CDR3 comprises 12 residues. Trimming took off 1 base at V and 5 bases at J, with 5 bases between the two ends. In DNA form, the CDR3 reads TGTGCCAGCAGCCAAGTCGGGGAGACCCAGTACTTC. Translation gives CASSQVGETQYF.

The chain is built from TRBV25-1 and TRBJ2-2; D not resolved. This CDR3 comprises 17 residues. Germline V gene lookup returns CDR1 MGHDK and CDR2 SYGVNS. Trimming pared 4 bases from V and 0 bases from J, leaving 15 bases between. CDR3 protein: CASSGRGRTANTGELFF. CDR3 nucleotide sequence: TGTGCCAGCAGTGGCCGAGGTAGAACCGCGAACACCGGGGAGCTGTTTTTT.

The V and J genes are TRBV10-2 and TRBJ1-2; a possible D gene is TRBD1 (6 bases). Trimming stripped 6 bases from V and 4 bases from J, with 12 bases between. The CDR3 runs 13 residues. Germline V gene sequence: CDR1 WSHSY, CDR2 SAAADI. The CDR3 coding sequence is TGCGCCAGCAGGGCAGGGGTAGGCTATGGCTACACCTTC. As protein: CASRAGVGYGYTF.

This rearrangement joins TRBV6-5 to TRBJ2-7; no clear D gene. Trimming pared 6 bases from V and 3 bases from J, leaving 12 bases between. Germline V lookup: CDR1 MNHEY, CDR2 SVGAGI. The CDR3 consists of 13 residues. CDR3 coding DNA: TGTGCCAGCAGATCGACAAGGAACTACGAGCAGTACTTC. Translation gives CASRSTRNYEQYF.

The rearrangement uses TRBV5-1 and TRBJ2-5; D call uncertain. V lost 6 bases and J lost 3, with 15 bases in between. Germline V CDR1 and CDR2: SGHRS, YFSETQ. The CDR3 is 14 residues long. This CDR3 is CASKGEAAKETQYF. For the CDR3, the DNA is TGCGCCAGCAAAGGCGAGGCAGCCAAAGAGACCCAGTACTTC.

The CDR3 bases are TGTGCCAGCGGGCGTACAGGGGACGGGGCCAACGTCCTGACTTTC. Its translation: CASGRTGDGANVLTF. The V and J genes are TRBV6-5 and TRBJ2-6, with 7 nucleotides matching TRBD1. The CDR3 has 15 amino acids. The germline gives CDR1 MNHEY, CDR2 SVGAGI. V was clipped by 8 bases and J by 4 bases; unmatched bases: 8.

This sequence joins TRBV11-3 and TRBJ2-7, with D maybe TRBD2 (5 bases). This CDR3 region has 13 residues. CDR1 SGHNT and CDR2 YENEEA come from the germline V gene. Trimming took 5 bases from V and 3 from J, leaving 11 bases between them. This CDR3 reads CASSRERHYEQYF. The CDR3 nucleotides read TGTGCCAGCAGCCGGGAACGTCACTACGAGCAGTACTTC.

V gene TRBV5-1 combines with J gene TRBJ2-2; 7 positions agree with TRBD1. V was pared by 2 bases and J by 7 bases, with 5 bases of the junction left unmatched. This CDR3 contains 14 residues. CDR1 is SGHRS and CDR2 is YFSETQ in the germline V gene. The CDR3 DNA follows: TGCGCCAGCAGCTTACAGGGGTTTAACGGGGAGCTGTTTTTT. Amino acid sequence: CASSLQGFNGELFF.

The V and J genes are TRBV7-8 and TRBJ2-7, with a tentative D call TRBD1 (6 bases). The germline CDR1 and CDR2 sequences are SGHVS and FQNEAQ. This CDR3 spans 12 amino acids. V lost 5 bases and J lost 6, with 11 bases in between. As DNA, the CDR3 is TGTGCCAGCAGCCCGGACAGTTTCGAGCAGTACTTC. This gives the protein CASSPDSFEQYF. Full variable domain (rest looked up from reference TRBV7-8 and TRBJ2-7): GAGVSQSPRYKVAKRGQDVALRCDPISGHVSLFWYQQALGQGPEFLTYFQNEAQLDKSGLPSDRFFAERPEGSVSTLKIQRTQQEDSAVYLCASSPDSFEQYFGPGTRLTVT.